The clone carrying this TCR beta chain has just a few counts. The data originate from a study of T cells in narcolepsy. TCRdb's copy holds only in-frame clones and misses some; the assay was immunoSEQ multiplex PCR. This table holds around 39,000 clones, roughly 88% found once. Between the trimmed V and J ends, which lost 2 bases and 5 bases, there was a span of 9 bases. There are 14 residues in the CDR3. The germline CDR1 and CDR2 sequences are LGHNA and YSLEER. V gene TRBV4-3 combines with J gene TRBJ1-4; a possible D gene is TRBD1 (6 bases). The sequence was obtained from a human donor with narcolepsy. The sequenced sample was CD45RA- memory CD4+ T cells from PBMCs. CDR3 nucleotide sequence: TGCGCCAGCAGCCAACAGGGGCTCAATGAAAAACTGTTTTTT. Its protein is CASSQQGLNEKLFF.